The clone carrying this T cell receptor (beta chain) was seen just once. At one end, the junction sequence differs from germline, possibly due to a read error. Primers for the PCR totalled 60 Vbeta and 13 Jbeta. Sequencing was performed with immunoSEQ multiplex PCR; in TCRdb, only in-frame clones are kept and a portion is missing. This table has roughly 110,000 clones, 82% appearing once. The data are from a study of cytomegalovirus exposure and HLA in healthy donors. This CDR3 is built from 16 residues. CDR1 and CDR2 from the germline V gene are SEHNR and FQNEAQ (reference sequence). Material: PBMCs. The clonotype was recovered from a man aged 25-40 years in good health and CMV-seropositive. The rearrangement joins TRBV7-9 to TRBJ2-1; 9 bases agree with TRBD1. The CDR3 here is CSSSLLGTGYGDEQFF. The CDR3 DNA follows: TGTTCCAGCAGCTTATTAGGGACAGGGTACGGTGATGAGCAGTTCTTC.